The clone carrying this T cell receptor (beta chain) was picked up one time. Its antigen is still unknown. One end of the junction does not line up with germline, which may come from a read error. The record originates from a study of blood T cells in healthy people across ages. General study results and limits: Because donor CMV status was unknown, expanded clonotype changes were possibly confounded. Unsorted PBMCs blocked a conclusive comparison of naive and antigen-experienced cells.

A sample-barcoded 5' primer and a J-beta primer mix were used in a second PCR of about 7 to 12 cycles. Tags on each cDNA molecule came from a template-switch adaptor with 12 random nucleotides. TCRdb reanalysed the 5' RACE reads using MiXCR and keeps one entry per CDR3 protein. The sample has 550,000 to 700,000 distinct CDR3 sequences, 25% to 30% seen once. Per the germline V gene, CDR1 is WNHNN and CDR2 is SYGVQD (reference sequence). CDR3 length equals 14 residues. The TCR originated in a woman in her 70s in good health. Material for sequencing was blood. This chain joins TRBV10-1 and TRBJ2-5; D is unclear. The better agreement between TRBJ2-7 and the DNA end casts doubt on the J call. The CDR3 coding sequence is TGCGCCAACAGTGAGTCTGAATTTACCTACGAGCAGTACTTC. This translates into CANSESEFTYEQYF.